This T cell receptor beta chain was documented in a study of cytomegalovirus exposure and HLA in healthy donors. 13 Jbeta primers and 60 Vbeta primers were used for the PCR. TCRdb's copy holds only in-frame clones and misses some; the assay was immunoSEQ multiplex PCR. Altogether more than 85,000 clones are present, 65% to 90% being singletons, with the ten largest covering 2.2%. Germline CDR1 reads SGHTA; CDR2 reads FQGTGA. The CDR3 spans 14 residues. A note on this clone: Its antigen is unknown. At one boundary the junction diverges from the germline segment, which might be a read error.

Study-level findings and limits: Later analysis identified a missense DCLRE1C variant that was linked to TCR beta V- and J-gene trimming. TCR beta V segments were, for the most part, productive about 87% or about 30% of the time in an earlier analysis.

The TCR was taken from a woman in her thirties in good health and CMV-seronegative. The material sequenced was PBMCs. J is TRBJ2-5 and V is TRBV7-3, with TRBD1 matching over 12 bases. For the CDR3, the DNA is TGTGCCAGCAGCTACTCTCCGGGACAGGGGGCTTTGGACTTC. Amino acids: CASSYSPGQGALDF.